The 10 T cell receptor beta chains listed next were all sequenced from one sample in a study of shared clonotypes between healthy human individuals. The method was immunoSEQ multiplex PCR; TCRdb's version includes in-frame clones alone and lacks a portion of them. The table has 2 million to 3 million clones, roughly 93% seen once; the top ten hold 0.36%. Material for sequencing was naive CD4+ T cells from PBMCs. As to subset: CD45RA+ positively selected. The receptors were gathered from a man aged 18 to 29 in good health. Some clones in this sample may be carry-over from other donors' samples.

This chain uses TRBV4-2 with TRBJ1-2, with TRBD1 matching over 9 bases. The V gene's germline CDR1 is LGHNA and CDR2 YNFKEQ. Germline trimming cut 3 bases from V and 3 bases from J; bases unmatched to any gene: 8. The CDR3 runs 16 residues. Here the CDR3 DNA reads TGTGCCAGCAGCCAGCATAGGACAGGGGATGACTATGGCTACACCTTC. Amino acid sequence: CASSQHRTGDDYGYTF.

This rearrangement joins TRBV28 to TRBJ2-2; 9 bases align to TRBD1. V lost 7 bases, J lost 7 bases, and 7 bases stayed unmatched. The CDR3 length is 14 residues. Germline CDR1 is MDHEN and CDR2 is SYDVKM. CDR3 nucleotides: TGTGCCAGCACAAACAGGGGGCGGGGCGGGGAGCTGTTTTTT. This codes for CASTNRGRGGELFF.

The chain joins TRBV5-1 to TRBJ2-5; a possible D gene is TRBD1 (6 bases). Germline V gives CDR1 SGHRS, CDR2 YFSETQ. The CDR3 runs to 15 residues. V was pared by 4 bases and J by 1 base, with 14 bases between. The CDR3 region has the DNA TGCGCCAGCAGCCGATCCAGACAGGCCCAAGAGACCCAGTACTTC. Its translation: CASSRSRQAQETQYF.

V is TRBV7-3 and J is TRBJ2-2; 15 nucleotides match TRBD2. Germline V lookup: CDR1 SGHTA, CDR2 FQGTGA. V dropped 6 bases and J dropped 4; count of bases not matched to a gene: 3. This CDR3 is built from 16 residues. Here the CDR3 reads CASSRTSGRGTGELFF. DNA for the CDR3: TGTGCCAGCAGTCGGACTAGCGGGAGGGGCACCGGGGAGCTGTTTTTT.

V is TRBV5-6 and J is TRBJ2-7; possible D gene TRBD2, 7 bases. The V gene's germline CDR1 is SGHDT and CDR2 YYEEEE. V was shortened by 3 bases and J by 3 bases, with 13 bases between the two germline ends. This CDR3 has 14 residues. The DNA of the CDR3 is TGTGCCAGCAGCTGGGGGGGCGGGCACTACGAGCAGTACTTC. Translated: CASSWGGGHYEQYF. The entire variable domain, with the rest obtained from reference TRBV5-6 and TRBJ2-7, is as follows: DAGVTQSPTHLIKTRGQQVTLRCSPKSGHDTVSWYQQALGQGPQFIFQYYEEEERQRGNFPDRFSGHQFPNYSSELNVNALLLGDSALYLCASSWGGGHYEQYFGPGTRLTVT.

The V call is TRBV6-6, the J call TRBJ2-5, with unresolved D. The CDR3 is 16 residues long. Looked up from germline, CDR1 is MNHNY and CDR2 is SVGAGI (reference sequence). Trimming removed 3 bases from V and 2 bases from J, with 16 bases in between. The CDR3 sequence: CASSYLQLWQQETQYF. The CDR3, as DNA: TGTGCCAGCAGTTATTTGCAGTTATGGCAGCAAGAGACCCAGTACTTC.

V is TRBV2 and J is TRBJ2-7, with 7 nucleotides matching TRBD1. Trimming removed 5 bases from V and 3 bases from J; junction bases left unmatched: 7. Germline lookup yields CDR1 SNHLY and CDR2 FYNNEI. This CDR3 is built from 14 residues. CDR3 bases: TGTGCCAGCAGTAAGGGACAGATATACTACGAGCAGTACTTC. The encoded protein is CASSKGQIYYEQYF.

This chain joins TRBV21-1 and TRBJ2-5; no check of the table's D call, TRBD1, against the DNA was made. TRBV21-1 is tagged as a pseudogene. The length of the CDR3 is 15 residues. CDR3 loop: CASSASFQGSETQYF. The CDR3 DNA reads TGTGCCAGCAGCGCTAGTTTCCAGGGCTCAGAGACCCAGTACTTC.

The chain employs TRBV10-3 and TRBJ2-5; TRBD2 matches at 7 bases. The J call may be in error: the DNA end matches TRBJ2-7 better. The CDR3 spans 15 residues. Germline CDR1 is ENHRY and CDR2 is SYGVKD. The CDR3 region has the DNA TGTGCCATCAGTGAGGGACTAGGCCGTACCTACGAGCAGTACTTC. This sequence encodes CAISEGLGRTYEQYF.

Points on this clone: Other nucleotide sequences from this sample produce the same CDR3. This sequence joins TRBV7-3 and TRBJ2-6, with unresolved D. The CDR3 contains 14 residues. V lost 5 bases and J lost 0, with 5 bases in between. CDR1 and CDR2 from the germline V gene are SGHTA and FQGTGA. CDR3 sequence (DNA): TGTGCCAGCAGCCGCAGCTCTGGGGCCAACGTCCTGACTTTC. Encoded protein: CASSRSSGANVLTF. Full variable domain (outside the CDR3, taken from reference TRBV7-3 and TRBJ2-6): GAGVSQTPSNKVTEKGKYVELRCDPISGHTALYWYRQSLGQGPEFLIYFQGTGAADDSGLPNDRFFAVRPEGSVSTLKIQRTERGDSAVYLCASSRSSGANVLTFGAGSRLTVL.